This record covers a single T cell receptor beta chain. What it recognizes is unknown. Generated by immunoSEQ multiplex PCR, the TCRdb table keeps only in-frame clones and is missing some. This sample has tens of thousands of clones, with 78% found just once. This record belongs to a study of T cells after posttransplantation cyclophosphamide. Whole-study findings and limits: Skin or GI-infiltrating T cells shared few TRB sequences with blood.

In germline, CDR1 is MGHRA, CDR2 YSYEKL. With 0 bases clipped from V and 2 bases from J, the junction kept 10 bases outside the gene matches. The CDR3 is 17 amino acids. Cyclophosphamide on days +3 and +4 followed busulfan-fludarabine conditioning and a marrow graft. The source material was CD4+ T cells sorted from blood, sampled roughly 1,900 days after a stem cell transplant with posttransplant cyclophosphamide. The rearrangement links TRBV4-1 to TRBJ2-7, with TRBD1 matching 7 bases. The receptor was isolated from a female patient aged 40-49 years who received an allogeneic stem cell transplant from a related donor, was CMV-positive, and had no GVHD. The T cells may partly be graft donor cells. DNA for the CDR3: TGCGCCAGCAGCCAAGAGGGGGACAGTCATGTTACCTACGAGCAGTACTTC. This gives the protein CASSQEGDSHVTYEQYF.